These 29 T cell receptor beta chains originate from one sample sequenced in a study of T cells after yellow fever vaccination. TCRdb redid the calling of the 5' RACE reads with MiXCR, one entry per CDR3 protein. The table has 150,000 to 200,000 distinct CDR3 sequences, around 9.7% seen once. The specimen was CD8+ T cells sorted from PBMCs, collected 45 days after the yellow fever booster vaccination. Source of these receptors: a man aged 18 to 29 who received the YFV17D yellow fever vaccine.

This clonotype appeared a few times. CDR3 loop: CAWSFPSGGAHNEQFF. CDR3 DNA sequence: TGTGCCTGGAGTTTCCCCAGCGGGGGGGCCCACAATGAGCAGTTCTTC. The chain uses TRBV30 and TRBJ2-1, with 10 bases that match TRBD2. Germline trimming cut 2 bases from V and 5 bases from J; bases unmatched to any gene: 9. Germline V gene lookup returns CDR1 GTSNPN and CDR2 SVGIG (reference sequence). The CDR3 runs 16 residues.

The rearrangement links TRBV5-1 to TRBJ2-5; D call uncertain. The CDR3 totals 12 residues. Looked up from germline, CDR1 is SGHRS and CDR2 is YFSETQ. The V end lost 0 bases, the J end lost 5 bases, and 5 bases lay between the germline ends. CDR3 bases: TGCGCCAGCAGCTTGGTGGTCGAGACCCAGTACTTC. Its translation is CASSLVVETQYF.

This chain links TRBV30 with TRBJ2-1, with a possible D match to TRBD2 (7 bases). V lost 8 bases and J 9 bases, leaving 20 bases between the germline ends. Germline assignment: CDR1 GTSNPN and CDR2 SVGIG (reference sequence). This CDR3 comprises 13 residues. The DNA of the CDR3 is TGTGCCCGCGGCCCCGGGGGGCCGGGTGAGCAGTTCTTC. This encodes CARGPGGPGEQFF.

The chain couples TRBV6-1 to TRBJ2-1; maybe TRBD2 (5 bases). V lost 7 bases to trimming and J lost 4 bases, with 14 bases between them. This CDR3 contains 14 residues. The germline V gene has CDR1 MNHNS and CDR2 SASEGT. The CDR3 reads CASISLPGYNEQFF. As DNA, the CDR3 is TGTGCCAGCATCTCTCTCCCGGGGTACAATGAGCAGTTCTTC.

This chain links TRBV24-1 with TRBJ2-7; the D is unclear. Germline V gene data show CDR1 as KGHDR and CDR2 as SFDVKD. The CDR3 runs 11 residues. Trimming pared 9 bases from V and 0 bases from J, leaving 5 bases between. CDR3 coding DNA: TGTGCCACCTACCCCTCCTACGAGCAGTACGTC. Protein product: CATYPSYEQYV.

This clonotype was seen more than once but under ten times. The chain recombines TRBV5-1 with TRBJ1-1; D gene uncertain. The CDR3 loop spans 13 amino acids. V gave up 0 bases and J gave up 2 bases, with 5 bases separating them. From germline, CDR1 is SGHRS and CDR2 YFSETQ. CDR3 sequence: CASSLGDNTEAFF. CDR3 bases: TGCGCCAGCAGCTTGGGTGATAACACTGAAGCTTTCTTT.

The chain carries TRBV6-5 and TRBJ2-7; 7 bases line up with TRBD2. CDR3 length: 13 amino acids. Per germline, CDR1 MNHEY and CDR2 SVGAGI. Trimming took 0 bases from V and 6 from J; bases not matched to a gene: 2. The CDR3: CASSYSRTSEQYV. For the CDR3, the DNA is TGTGCCAGCAGTTACTCGAGGACTAGCGAGCAGTACGTC.

The V call is TRBV5-1, the J call TRBJ2-7, with unresolved D. CDR1 SGHRS and CDR2 YFSETQ come from the germline V gene. The germline V and J ends were trimmed by 2 bases and 5 bases, with 14 bases remaining between them. The CDR3 has 14 residues. The CDR3 DNA follows: TGCGCCAGCAGCTTACGACAAGGTTGGCACGAGCAGTACTTC. This gives the protein CASSLRQGWHEQYF.

This clonotype was picked up a small number of times. V is TRBV6-2 or TRBV6-3 and J is TRBJ2-1; D unclear. The CDR3 covers 12 residues. Germline V gene data show CDR1 as MNHEY and CDR2 as SVGEGT. The ends were cut back, 4 bases at V and 10 bases at J, with 11 bases in the middle. CDR3 DNA sequence: TGTGCCAGCAGTTCCAGCAAACGCGAGCAGTTCTTC. It encodes CASSSSKREQFF.

V gene TRBV7-9 combines with J gene TRBJ2-7; D remains unclear. CDR3 length: 13 amino acids. CDR1 and CDR2 from the germline V gene are SEHNR and FQNEAQ (reference sequence). Deletions cut 1 base from V and 0 bases from J, with 4 bases between. CDR3 sequence (DNA): TGTGCCAGCAGCTTAGATCCCTCCTACGAGCAGTACTTC. It yields the protein CASSLDPSYEQYF.

Regarding this clonotype: Without the conserved terminal phenylalanine or tryptophan, this CDR3 likely stems from a read error. In DNA, the CDR3 is TGTGCCAGCAGCTATCTAGCGGGCTCCTACAATGAGCAGTTCCTC. This translates into CASSYLAGSYNEQFL. The genes are TRBV11-2 and TRBJ2-1; the match to TRBD2 covers 8 bases. The CDR3 covers 15 residues. J was trimmed by 0 bases and V by 4 bases; bases with no gene match: 2. The V gene's germline CDR1 is SGHAT and CDR2 FQNNGV.

This rearrangement joins TRBV5-4 to TRBJ2-7; D perhaps matches TRBD1 (7 bases). The ends were cut back, 4 bases at V and 3 bases at J, with 14 bases in the middle. The CDR3 has 14 amino acids. Germline lookup yields CDR1 SGHNT and CDR2 YYREEE (reference sequence). CDR3 in DNA: TGTGCCAGCAGCGCGGGACGGACAGGCTACGAGCAGTACGTC. Its translation: CASSAGRTGYEQYV.

The chain has TRBV6-2 or TRBV6-3 and TRBJ2-1; TRBD2 aligns across 7 bases. The J segment lost 7 bases and the V segment lost 5 bases, leaving 5 bases of the junction unmatched. CDR1 and CDR2 (germline): MNHEY, SVGEGT. The CDR3 length is 13 residues. The CDR3, as DNA: TGTGCCAGCAGTCCCGGGGGGTGGAATGAGCAGTTCTTC. Its translation: CASSPGGWNEQFF.

This chain uses TRBV20-1 with TRBJ1-1; D might be TRBD1 (5 bases). The germline V gene has CDR1 DFQATT and CDR2 SNEGSKA (reference sequence). The CDR3 sequence is 16 residues long. The chain's CDR3 is CQLVGGSREMNTEAFF. CDR3 nucleotide sequence: TGCCAACTGGTGGGGGGGAGTAGGGAGATGAACACTGAAGCTTTCTTT.

The V call is TRBV12-3 or TRBV12-4, the J call TRBJ1-2; D possibly corresponds to TRBD1 (5 bases). The CDR3 has 12 amino acids. V lost 6 bases and J lost 6, with 11 bases in between. CDR3 in DNA: TGTGCCAGCAGCTGGGAAGGGGATGGCTACACCTTC. This sequence encodes CASSWEGDGYTF.

This sequence joins TRBV6-5 and TRBJ2-3, with a possible D match to TRBD1 (5 bases). Trimming shortened V by 4 bases and J by 5 bases, and 10 bases separated the two germline ends. This CDR3 spans 13 amino acids. Germline V CDR1 and CDR2: MNHEY, SVGAGI. This chain's CDR3 is CASSLKGVDTQYF. DNA for the CDR3: TGTGCCAGCAGTTTGAAAGGGGTAGATACGCAGTATTTT.

The J gene is TRBJ1-1, the V gene TRBV5-1, with TRBD1 identical over 7 bases. The J segment lost 8 bases and the V segment lost 3 bases, leaving 13 bases of the junction unmatched. CDR1 and CDR2 (germline): SGHRS, YFSETQ. The CDR3 extends over 15 amino acids. The CDR3 DNA reads as TGCGCCAGCAGCTGGTCCGGGACAGATATGACCGAAGCTTTCTTT. Encoded protein: CASSWSGTDMTEAFF.

V usage is TRBV20-1 and J usage is TRBJ2-7; 13 bases line up with TRBD2. The junction had 6 bases not matched to a gene; V was cut back by 1 base and J by 6 bases. Germline CDR1 is DFQATT and CDR2 is SNEGSKA (reference sequence). This CDR3 is 15 amino acids long. CDR3 sequence: CSARAGTSGVLEQYV. CDR3 sequence (DNA): TGCAGTGCTAGAGCGGGGACTAGCGGGGTCCTCGAGCAGTACGTC.

This clonotype has at least ten counts. V usage is TRBV4-1 and J usage is TRBJ1-2, with D unclear. Looked up from germline, CDR1 is MGHRA and CDR2 is YSYEKL. The CDR3 has 16 amino acids. Trimming removed 3 bases at V and 4 bases at J, with 18 bases between. The CDR3 is CASSQAAELLSYGYTF. In nucleotides, the CDR3 is TGCGCCAGCAGCCAGGCCGCGGAGCTGCTTAGCTATGGCTACACCTTC.

This clonotype was observed at least ten times. This chain joins TRBV2 and TRBJ2-7, with 7 nucleotides matching TRBD2. V lost 7 bases and J lost 5; bases outside the gene matches: 8. The CDR3 spans 13 residues. Germline V gives CDR1 SNHLY, CDR2 FYNNEI. CDR3 nucleotides: TGTGCCAGCACCGAGCGGGGTCCCCACGAGCAGTACGTC. Translating gives CASTERGPHEQYV.

Only a few counts were recorded for this clonotype. This chain links TRBV6-6 with TRBJ1-3, with D uncertain. Trimming took 9 bases from V and 5 from J, leaving 17 bases between them. Germline CDR1 reads MNHNY; CDR2 reads SVGAGI (reference sequence). This CDR3 region has 14 residues. This CDR3 is CASSKEGRRNTIYF. In DNA form, the CDR3 reads TGTGCCAGTTCAAAAGAAGGCAGAAGAAACACCATATATTTT.

This clonotype was picked up a small number of times. The V and J genes are TRBV6-1 and TRBJ1-1; no firm D call. The germline V and J ends were trimmed by 5 bases and 4 bases, with 14 bases remaining between them. CDR1 is MNHNS and CDR2 is SASEGT in the germline V gene. The CDR3 is 14 amino acids. CDR3 residues: CASSPTGEFTEAFF. CDR3 in DNA: TGTGCCAGCAGTCCAACCGGAGAGTTCACTGAAGCTTTCTTT.

The chain employs TRBV12-3 or TRBV12-4 and TRBJ1-2, with D perhaps TRBD1 (5 bases). Between the trimmed V and J ends, which lost 6 bases and 4 bases, there was a span of 15 bases. The CDR3 contains 14 residues. DNA of the CDR3: TGTGCCAGCAGCCCCGAAGGGGTGAGCTATGGCTACACCTTC. This codes for CASSPEGVSYGYTF.

This clonotype was seen more than once but under ten times. This chain uses TRBV7-9 with TRBJ2-1, with unresolved D. This CDR3 is 13 amino acids long. Germline V gives CDR1 SEHNR, CDR2 FQNEAQ (reference sequence). V shed 3 bases and J shed 7 bases, with 10 bases lying between them. CDR3: CASSFPLGNEQFF. The CDR3 DNA reads TGTGCCAGCAGCTTCCCCCTCGGGAATGAGCAGTTCTTC.

The V and J genes are TRBV6-5 and TRBJ2-4; 9 bases are shared with TRBD1. There are 16 residues in the CDR3. V gave up 5 bases and J gave up 6 bases; unmatched junction bases: 11. The germline gives CDR1 MNHEY, CDR2 SVGAGI. The CDR3, as DNA: TGTGCCAGCAGTAACGTACAGGGGGCTAATAGAAACATTCAGTACTTC. It yields the protein CASSNVQGANRNIQYF.

CDR3 nucleotide sequence: TGTGCCAGCAGCTTAGCCTTGGACAGACTTAGAGGCTACACCTTC. Residues: CASSLALDRLRGYTF. This chain links TRBV7-9 with TRBJ1-2, with a weak D call TRBD1 (6 bases). The CDR3 sequence is 15 residues long. Germline assignment: CDR1 SEHNR and CDR2 FQNEAQ (reference sequence). Between the trimmed V and J ends, which lost 0 bases and 8 bases, there was a span of 16 bases.

In this sample, this clonotype turned up a few times. The J gene is TRBJ1-5, the V gene TRBV18; D is ambiguous. In germline, CDR1 is KGHSH, CDR2 LQKENI. The length of the CDR3 is 14 residues. Trimming cost V 5 bases and J 2 bases, with 10 bases left between them. This CDR3 reads CASSFQDGNQPQHF. The CDR3 DNA sequence: TGTGCCAGCTCATTCCAGGACGGCAATCAGCCCCAGCATTTT.

This rearrangement joins TRBV3-1 to TRBJ2-2; D perhaps matches TRBD2 (6 bases). V lost 1 base and J lost 6, with 6 bases in between. The CDR3 runs 13 residues. Germline loops: CDR1 LGHDT, CDR2 YNNKEL (reference sequence). CDR3 in DNA: TGTGCCAGCAGCCAAGGGGAGGCCGGGGAGCTGTTTTTT. Its protein is CASSQGEAGELFF.

This clonotype has just a few counts. The chain combines TRBV7-9 with TRBJ2-4; possibly TRBD2 for D (6 bases). The V end was cut by 2 bases, the J end by 9 bases, with 14 bases between. This CDR3 spans 14 amino acids. Looked up from germline, CDR1 is SEHNR and CDR2 is FQNEAQ (reference sequence). CDR3 sequence: CASSLSREMGIQYF. The CDR3, as DNA: TGTGCCAGCAGCTTAAGCCGGGAGATGGGCATTCAGTACTTC.